This T cell receptor (beta chain) was captured in a study of blood T cell repertoires in COVID-19. Study context: T cells, B-cell-depleted T cells, or PBMCs provided the cDNA or gDNA that served as material.

Clones were read by immunoSEQ multiplex PCR, and TCRdb kept only the in-frame ones, dropping some. The sample has over 250,000 clones, roughly 90% seen once. This CDR3 is built from 15 residues. The V gene's germline CDR1 is MNHNS and CDR2 SASEGT. J lost 0 bases, V lost 2 bases, and 0 bases had no gene match. The sample was peripheral blood. The sequence derives from a woman in her twenties or thirties with acute or convalescent COVID-19. The chain couples TRBV6-1 to TRBJ2-7, with 11 nucleotides matching TRBD2. The CDR3 protein is CASSELAGGSYEQYF. CDR3 DNA sequence: TGTGCCAGCAGTGAACTAGCGGGAGGCTCCTACGAGCAGTACTTC.